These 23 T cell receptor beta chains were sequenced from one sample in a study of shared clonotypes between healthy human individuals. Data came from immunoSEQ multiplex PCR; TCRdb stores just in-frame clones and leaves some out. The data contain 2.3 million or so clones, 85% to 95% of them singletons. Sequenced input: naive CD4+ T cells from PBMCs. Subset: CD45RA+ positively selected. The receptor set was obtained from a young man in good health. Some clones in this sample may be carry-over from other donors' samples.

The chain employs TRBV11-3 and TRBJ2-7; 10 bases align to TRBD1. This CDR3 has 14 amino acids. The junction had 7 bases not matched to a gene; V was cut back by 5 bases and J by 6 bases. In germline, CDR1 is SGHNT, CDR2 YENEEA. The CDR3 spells CASSPGTGEREQYF. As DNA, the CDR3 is TGTGCCAGCAGCCCCGGGACAGGGGAACGCGAGCAGTACTTC.

This chain's CDR3 is CASSKGFGGNQPQHF. The CDR3 coding sequence is TGTGCCAGTAGTAAAGGGTTCGGGGGCAATCAGCCCCAGCATTTT. The genes are TRBV19 and TRBJ1-5; D unclear. The germline V and J ends were trimmed by 4 bases and 2 bases, with 12 bases remaining between them. Germline loops: CDR1 LNHDA, CDR2 SQIVND (reference sequence). CDR3 length: 15 residues.

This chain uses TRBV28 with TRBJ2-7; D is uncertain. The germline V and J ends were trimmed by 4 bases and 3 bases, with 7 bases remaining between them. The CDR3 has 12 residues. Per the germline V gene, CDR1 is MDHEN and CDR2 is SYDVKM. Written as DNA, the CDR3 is TGTGCCAGCAGTTGGGCAGGCTACGAGCAGTACTTC. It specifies CASSWAGYEQYF.

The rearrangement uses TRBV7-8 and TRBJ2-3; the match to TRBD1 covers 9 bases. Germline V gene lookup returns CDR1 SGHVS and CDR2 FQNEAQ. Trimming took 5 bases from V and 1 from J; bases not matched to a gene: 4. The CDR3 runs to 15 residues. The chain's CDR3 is CASSPRDRGTDTQYF. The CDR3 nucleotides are TGTGCCAGCAGCCCTAGGGACAGGGGCACAGATACGCAGTATTTT.

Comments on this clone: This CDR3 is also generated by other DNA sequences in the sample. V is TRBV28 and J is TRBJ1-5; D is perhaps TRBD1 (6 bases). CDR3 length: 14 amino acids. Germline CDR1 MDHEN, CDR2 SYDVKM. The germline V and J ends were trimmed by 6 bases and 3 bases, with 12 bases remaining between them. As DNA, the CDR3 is TGTGCCAGCAGCCGGGGGGGCCTCAATCAGCCCCAGCATTTT. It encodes CASSRGGLNQPQHF.

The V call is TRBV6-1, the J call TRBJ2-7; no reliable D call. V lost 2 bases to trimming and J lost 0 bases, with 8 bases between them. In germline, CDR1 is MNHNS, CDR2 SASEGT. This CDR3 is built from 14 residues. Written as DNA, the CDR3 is TGTGCCAGCAGTGAAATTGCGAACTCCTACGAGCAGTACTTC. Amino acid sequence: CASSEIANSYEQYF.

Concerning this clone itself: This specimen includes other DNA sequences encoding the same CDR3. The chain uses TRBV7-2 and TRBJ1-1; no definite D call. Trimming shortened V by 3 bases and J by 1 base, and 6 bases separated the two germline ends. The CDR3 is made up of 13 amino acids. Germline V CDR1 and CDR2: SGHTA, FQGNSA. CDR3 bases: TGTGCCAGCAGCTTGGACTCGAACACTGAAGCTTTCTTT. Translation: CASSLDSNTEAFF.

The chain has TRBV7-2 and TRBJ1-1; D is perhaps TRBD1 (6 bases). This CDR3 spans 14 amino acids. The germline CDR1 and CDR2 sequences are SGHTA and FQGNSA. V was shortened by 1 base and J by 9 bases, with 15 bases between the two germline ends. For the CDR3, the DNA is TGTGCCAGCAGCTTAGGCGGGGGCCAGTCTAAAGCTTTCTTT. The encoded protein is CASSLGGGQSKAFF.

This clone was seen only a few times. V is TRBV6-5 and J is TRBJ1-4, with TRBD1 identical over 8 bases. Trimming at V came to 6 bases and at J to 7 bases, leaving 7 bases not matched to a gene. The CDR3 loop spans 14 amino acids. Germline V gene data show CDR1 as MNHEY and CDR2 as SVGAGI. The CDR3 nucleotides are TGTGCCAGCAGCCGGGACAGGTTGGGTGAAAAACTGTTTTTT. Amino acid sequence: CASSRDRLGEKLFF.

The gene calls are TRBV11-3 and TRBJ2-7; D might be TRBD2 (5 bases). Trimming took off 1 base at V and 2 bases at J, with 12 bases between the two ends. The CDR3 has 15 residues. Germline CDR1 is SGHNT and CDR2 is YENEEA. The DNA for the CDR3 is TGTGCCAGCAGCTTAGCCCACGGGATCCCCTACGAGCAGTACTTC. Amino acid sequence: CASSLAHGIPYEQYF. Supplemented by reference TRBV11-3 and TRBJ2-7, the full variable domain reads EAGVVQSPRYKIIEKKQPVAFWCNPISGHNTLYWYLQNLGQGPELLIRYENEEAVDDSQLPKDRFSAERLKGVDSTLKIQPAELGDSAVYLCASSLAHGIPYEQYFGPGTRLTVT.

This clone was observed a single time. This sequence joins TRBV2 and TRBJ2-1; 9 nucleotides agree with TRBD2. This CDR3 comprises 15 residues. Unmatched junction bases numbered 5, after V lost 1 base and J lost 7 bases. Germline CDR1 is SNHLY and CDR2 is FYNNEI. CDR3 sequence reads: CASSEDRAGGNEQFF. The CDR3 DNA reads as TGTGCCAGCAGTGAAGATCGAGCGGGGGGAAATGAGCAGTTCTTC.

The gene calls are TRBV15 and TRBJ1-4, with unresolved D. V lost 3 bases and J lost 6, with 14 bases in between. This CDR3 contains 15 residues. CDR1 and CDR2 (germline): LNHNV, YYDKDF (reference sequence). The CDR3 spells CATSRIAALDEKLFF. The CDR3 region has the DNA TGTGCCACCAGCAGGATCGCAGCCCTGGATGAAAAACTGTTTTTT.

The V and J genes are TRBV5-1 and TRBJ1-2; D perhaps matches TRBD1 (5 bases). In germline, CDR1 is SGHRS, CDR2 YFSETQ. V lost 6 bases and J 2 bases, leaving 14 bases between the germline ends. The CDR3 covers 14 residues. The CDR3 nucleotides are TGCGCCAGCAAACCCGGGACTGGCAACTATGGCTACACCTTC. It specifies CASKPGTGNYGYTF.

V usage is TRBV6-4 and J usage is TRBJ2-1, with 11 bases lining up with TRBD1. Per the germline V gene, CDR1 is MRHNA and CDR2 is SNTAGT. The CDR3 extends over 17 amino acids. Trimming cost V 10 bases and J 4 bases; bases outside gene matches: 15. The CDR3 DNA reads TGTGCCACCCGATGGGACAGGGGGATGGTTGTGTACAATGAGCAGTTCTTC. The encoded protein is CATRWDRGMVVYNEQFF.

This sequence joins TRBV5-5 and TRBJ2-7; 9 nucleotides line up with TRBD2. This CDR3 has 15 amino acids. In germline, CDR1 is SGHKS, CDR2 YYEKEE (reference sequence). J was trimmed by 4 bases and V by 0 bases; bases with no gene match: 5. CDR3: CASSLVLAGIYEQYF. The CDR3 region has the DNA TGTGCCAGCAGCTTGGTCCTAGCGGGGATTTACGAGCAGTACTTC. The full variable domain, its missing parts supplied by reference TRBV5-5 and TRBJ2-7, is DAGVTQSPTHLIKTRGQQVTLRCSPISGHKSVSWYQQVLGQGPQFIFQYYEKEERGRGNFPDRFSARQFPNYSSELNVNALLLGDSALYLCASSLVLAGIYEQYFGPGTRLTVT.

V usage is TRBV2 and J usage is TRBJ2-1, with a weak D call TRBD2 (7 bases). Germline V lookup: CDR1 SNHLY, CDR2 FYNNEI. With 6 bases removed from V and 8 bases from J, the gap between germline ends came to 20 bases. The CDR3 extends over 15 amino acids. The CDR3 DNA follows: TGTGCCAGCAGCGACCTCGCGGGGGCTAGCGATGAGCAGTTCTTC. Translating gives CASSDLAGASDEQFF.

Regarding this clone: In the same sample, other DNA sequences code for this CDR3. In nucleotides, the CDR3 is TGTGCCAGCTCCCGGGACAGGTACTACGAGCAGTACTTC. This translates into CASSRDRYYEQYF. This sequence joins TRBV19 and TRBJ2-7; TRBD1 matches 8 bases. The CDR3 is 13 amino acids. CDR1 is LNHDA, CDR2 SQIVND, per germline (reference sequence). Losses at the gene ends were 9 bases for V and 3 bases for J; bases not matched to a gene: 7.

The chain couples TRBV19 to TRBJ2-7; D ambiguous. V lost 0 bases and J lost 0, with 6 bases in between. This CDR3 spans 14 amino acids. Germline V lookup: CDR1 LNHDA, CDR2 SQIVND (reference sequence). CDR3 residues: CASSIDGSSYEQYF. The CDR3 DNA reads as TGTGCCAGTAGTATAGACGGCAGCTCCTACGAGCAGTACTTC.

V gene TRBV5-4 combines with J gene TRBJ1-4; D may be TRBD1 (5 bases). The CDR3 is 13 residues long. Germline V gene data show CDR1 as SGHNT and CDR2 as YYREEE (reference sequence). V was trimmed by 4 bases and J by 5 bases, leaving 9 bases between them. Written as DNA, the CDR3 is TGTGCCAGCAGCATGGGACGGAATGAAAAACTGTTTTTT. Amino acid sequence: CASSMGRNEKLFF. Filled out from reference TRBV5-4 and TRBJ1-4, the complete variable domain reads ETGVTQSPTHLIKTRGQQVTLRCSSQSGHNTVSWYQQALGQGPQFIFQYYREEENGRGNFPPRFSGLQFPNYSSELNVNALELDDSALYLCASSMGRNEKLFFGSGTQLSVL.

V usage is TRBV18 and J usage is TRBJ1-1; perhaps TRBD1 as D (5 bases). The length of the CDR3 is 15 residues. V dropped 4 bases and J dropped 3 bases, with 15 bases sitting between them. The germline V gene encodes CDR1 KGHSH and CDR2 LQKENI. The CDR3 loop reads CASSRQGQGHTEAFF. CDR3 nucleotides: TGTGCCAGCTCACGTCAGGGTCAAGGTCACACTGAAGCTTTCTTT.

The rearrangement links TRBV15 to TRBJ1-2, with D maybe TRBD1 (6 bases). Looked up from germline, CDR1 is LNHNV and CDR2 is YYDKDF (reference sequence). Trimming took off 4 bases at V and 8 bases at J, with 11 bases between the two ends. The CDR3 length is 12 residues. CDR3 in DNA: TGTGCCACCAGCAATATGGACAGAGGCTACACCTTC. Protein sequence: CATSNMDRGYTF.

The CDR3 DNA sequence: TGTGCCAGCAGTGAAATCGGCTACACCTTC. Its translation is CASSEIGYTF. The chain is built from TRBV2 and TRBJ1-2; D gene uncertain. Germline lookup yields CDR1 SNHLY and CDR2 FYNNEI. Trimming shortened V by 2 bases and J by 8 bases, and 3 bases separated the two germline ends. CDR3 length: 10 residues.

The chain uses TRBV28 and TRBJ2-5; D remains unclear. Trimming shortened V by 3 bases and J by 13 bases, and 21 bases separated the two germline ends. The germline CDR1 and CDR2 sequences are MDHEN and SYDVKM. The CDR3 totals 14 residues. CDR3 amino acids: CASSFRPPDTFWYF. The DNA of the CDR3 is TGTGCCAGCAGTTTTCGACCTCCCGACACGTTTTGGTACTTC.